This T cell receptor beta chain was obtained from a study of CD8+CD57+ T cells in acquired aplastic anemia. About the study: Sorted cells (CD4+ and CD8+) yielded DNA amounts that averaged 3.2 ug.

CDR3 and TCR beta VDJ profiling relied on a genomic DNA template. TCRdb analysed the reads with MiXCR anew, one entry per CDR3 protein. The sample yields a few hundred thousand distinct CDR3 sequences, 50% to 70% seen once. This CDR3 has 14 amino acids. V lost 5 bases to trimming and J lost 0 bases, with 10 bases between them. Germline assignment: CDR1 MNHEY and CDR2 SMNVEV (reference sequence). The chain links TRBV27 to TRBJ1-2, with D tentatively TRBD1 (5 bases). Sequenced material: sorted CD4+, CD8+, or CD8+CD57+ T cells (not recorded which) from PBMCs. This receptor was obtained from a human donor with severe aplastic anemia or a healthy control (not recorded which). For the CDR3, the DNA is TGTGCCAGCAGTACCCAGGGAGCTAACTATGGCTACACCTTC. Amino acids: CASSTQGANYGYTF.